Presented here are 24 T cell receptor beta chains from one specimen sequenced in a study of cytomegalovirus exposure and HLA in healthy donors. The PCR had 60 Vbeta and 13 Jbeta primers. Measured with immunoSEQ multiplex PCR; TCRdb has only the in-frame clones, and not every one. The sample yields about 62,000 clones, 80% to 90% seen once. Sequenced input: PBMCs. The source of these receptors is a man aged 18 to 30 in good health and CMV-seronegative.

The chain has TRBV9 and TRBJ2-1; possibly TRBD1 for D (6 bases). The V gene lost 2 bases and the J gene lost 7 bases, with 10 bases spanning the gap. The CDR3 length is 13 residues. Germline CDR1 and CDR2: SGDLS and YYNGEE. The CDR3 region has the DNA TGTGCCAGCAGCGTGGGGGCACGGAATGAGCAGTTCTTC. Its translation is CASSVGARNEQFF.

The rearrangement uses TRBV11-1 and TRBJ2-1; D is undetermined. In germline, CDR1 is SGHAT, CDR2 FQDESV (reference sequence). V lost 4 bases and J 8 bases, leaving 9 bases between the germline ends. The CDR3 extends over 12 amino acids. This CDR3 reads CASSSQTDEQFF. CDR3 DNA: TGTGCCAGCAGCTCCCAAACGGATGAGCAGTTCTTC.

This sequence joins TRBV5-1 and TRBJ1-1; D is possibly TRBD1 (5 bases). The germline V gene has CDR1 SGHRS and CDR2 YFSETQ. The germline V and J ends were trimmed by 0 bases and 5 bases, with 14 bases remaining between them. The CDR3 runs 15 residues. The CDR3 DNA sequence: TGCGCCAGCAGCTTGGCCGACAGATCGAGGACTGAAGCTTTCTTT. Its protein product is CASSLADRSRTEAFF. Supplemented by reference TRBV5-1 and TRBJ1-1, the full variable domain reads KAGVTQTPRYLIKTRGQQVTLSCSPISGHRSVSWYQQTPGQGLQFLFEYFSETQRNKGNFPGRFSGRQFSNSRSEMNVSTLELGDSALYLCASSLADRSRTEAFFGQGTRLTVV.

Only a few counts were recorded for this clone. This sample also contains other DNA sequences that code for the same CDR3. This chain's CDR3 is CASSSRRENQPQHF. CDR3 coding DNA: TGTGCCAGCAGCTCCCGACGGGAGAATCAGCCCCAGCATTTT. The gene calls are TRBV5-6 and TRBJ1-5; D is uncertain. The V and J ends lost 3 bases and 4 bases respectively, with 11 bases between them. The CDR3 consists of 14 residues. The germline V gene encodes CDR1 SGHDT and CDR2 YYEEEE.

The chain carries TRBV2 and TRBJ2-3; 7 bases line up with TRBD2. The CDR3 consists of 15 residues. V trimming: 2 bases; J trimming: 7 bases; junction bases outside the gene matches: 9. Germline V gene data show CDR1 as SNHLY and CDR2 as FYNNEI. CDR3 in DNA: TGTGCCAGCAGTGAAATTGGGGGGGGAGTGAATACGCAGTATTTT. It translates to CASSEIGGGVNTQYF.

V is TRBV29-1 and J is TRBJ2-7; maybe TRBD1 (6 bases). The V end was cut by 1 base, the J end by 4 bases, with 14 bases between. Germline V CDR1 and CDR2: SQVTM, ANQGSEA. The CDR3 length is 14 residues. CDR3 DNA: TGCAGCGTTGAAGGGGCAGGGGAGCGGTACGAGCAGTACTTC. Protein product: CSVEGAGERYEQYF.

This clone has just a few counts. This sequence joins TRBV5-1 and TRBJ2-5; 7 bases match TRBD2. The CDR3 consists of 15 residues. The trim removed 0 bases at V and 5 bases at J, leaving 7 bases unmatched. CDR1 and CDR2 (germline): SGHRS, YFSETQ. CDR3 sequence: CASSLGRGDLETQYF. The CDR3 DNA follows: TGCGCCAGCAGCTTGGGACGGGGGGACCTTGAGACCCAGTACTTC.

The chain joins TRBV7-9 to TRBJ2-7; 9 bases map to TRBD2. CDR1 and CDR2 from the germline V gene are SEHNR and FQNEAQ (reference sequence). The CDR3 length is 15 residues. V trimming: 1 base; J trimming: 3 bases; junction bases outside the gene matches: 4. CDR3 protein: CASSLGLAVNYEQYF. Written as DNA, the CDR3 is TGTGCCAGCAGCTTAGGACTAGCGGTGAACTACGAGCAGTACTTC.

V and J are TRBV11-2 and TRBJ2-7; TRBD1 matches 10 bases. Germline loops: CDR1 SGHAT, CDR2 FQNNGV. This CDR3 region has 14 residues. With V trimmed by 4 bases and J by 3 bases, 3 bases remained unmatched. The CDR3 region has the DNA TGTGCCAGCAGCTCGGGACAGGGGAACTACGAGCAGTACTTC. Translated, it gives CASSSGQGNYEQYF. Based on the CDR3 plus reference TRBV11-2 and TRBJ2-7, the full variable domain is EAGVAQSPRYKIIEKRQSVAFWCNPISGHATLYWYQQILGQGPKLLIQFQNNGVVDDSQLPKDRFSAERLKGVDSTLKIQPAKLEDSAVYLCASSSGQGNYEQYFGPGTRLTVT.

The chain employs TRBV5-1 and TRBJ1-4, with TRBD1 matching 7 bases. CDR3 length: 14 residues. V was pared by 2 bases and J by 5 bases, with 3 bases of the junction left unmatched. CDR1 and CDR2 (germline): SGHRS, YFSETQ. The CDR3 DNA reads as TGCGCCAGCAGCTTTGGGACAGAGAATGAAAAACTGTTTTTT. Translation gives CASSFGTENEKLFF.

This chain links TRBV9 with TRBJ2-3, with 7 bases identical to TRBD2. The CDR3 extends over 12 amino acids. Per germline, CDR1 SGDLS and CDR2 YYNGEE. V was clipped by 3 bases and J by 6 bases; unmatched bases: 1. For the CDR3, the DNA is TGTGCCAGCAGCGGGGAGGGGGATACGCAGTATTTT. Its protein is CASSGEGDTQYF. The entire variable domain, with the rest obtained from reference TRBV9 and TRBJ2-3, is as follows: DSGVTQTPKHLITATGQRVTLRCSPRSGDLSVYWYQQSLDQGLQFLIQYYNGEERAKGNILERFSAQQFPDLHSELNLSSLELGDSALYFCASSGEGDTQYFGPGTRLTVL.

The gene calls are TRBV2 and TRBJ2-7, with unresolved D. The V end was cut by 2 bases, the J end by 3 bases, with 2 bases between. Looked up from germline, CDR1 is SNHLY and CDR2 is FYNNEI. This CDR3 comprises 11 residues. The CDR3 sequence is CASSERYEQYF. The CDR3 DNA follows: TGTGCCAGCAGTGAACGCTACGAGCAGTACTTC.

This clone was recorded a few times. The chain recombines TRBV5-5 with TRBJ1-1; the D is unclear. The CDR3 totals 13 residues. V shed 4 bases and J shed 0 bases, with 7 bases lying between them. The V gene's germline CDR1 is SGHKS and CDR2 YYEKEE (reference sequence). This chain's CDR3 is CASSQFMNTEAFF. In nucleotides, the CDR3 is TGTGCCAGCAGCCAGTTCATGAACACTGAAGCTTTCTTT.

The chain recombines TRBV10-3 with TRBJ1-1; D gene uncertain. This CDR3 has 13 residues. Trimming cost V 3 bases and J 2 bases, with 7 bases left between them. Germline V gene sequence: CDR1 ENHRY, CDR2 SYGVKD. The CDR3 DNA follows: TGTGCCATCAGTGATCGACAAAACACTGAAGCTTTCTTT. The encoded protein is CAISDRQNTEAFF.

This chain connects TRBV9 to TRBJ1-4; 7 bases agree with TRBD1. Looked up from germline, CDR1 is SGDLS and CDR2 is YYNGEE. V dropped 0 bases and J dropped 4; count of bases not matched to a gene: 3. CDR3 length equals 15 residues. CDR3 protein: CASSVEGQLNEKLFF. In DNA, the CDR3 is TGTGCCAGCAGCGTAGAGGGACAGCTTAATGAAAAACTGTTTTTT. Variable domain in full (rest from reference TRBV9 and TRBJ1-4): DSGVTQTPKHLITATGQRVTLRCSPRSGDLSVYWYQQSLDQGLQFLIQYYNGEERAKGNILERFSAQQFPDLHSELNLSSLELGDSALYFCASSVEGQLNEKLFFGSGTQLSVL.

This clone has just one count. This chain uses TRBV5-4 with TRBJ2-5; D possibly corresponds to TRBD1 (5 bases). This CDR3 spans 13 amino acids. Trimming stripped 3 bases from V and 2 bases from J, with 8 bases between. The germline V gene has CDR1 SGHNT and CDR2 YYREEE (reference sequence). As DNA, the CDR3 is TGTGCCAGCAGCTATGGACAACAAGAGACCCAGTACTTC. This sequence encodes CASSYGQQETQYF.

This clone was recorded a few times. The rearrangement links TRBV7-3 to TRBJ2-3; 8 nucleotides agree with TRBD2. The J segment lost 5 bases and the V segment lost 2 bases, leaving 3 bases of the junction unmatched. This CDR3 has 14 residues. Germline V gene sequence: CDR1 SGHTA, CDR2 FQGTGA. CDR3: CASSLGLAGDTQYF. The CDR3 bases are TGTGCCAGCAGCTTAGGGCTAGCGGGAGATACGCAGTATTTT.

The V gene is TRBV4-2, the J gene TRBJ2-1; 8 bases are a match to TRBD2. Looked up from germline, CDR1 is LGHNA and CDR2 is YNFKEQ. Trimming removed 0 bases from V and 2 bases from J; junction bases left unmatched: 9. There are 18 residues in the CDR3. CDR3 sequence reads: CASSQDVRSSGPYNEQFF. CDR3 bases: TGTGCCAGCAGCCAAGATGTAAGGTCTAGCGGGCCCTACAATGAGCAGTTCTTC.

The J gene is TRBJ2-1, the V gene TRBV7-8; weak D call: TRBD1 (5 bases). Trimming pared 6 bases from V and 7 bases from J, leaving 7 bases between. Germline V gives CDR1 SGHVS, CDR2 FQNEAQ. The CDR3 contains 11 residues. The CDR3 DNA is TGTGCCAGCAGAGGGGATAATGAGCAGTTCTTC. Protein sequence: CASRGDNEQFF.

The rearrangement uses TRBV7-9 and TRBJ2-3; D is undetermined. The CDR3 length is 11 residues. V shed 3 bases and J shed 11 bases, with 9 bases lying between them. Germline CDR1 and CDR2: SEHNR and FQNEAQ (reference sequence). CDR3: CASSFGSGQYF. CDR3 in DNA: TGTGCCAGCAGCTTTGGCTCTGGGCAGTATTTT.

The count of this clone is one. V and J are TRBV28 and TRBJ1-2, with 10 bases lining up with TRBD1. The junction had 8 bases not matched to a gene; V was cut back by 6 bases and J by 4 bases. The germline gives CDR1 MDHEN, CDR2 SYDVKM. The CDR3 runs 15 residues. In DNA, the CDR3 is TGTGCCAGCAGCCCGACAGGGGGCGTCTCCTATGGCTACACCTTC. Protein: CASSPTGGVSYGYTF.

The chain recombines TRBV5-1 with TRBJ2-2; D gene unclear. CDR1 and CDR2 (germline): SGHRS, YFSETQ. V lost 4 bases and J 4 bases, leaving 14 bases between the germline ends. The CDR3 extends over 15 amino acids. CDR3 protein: CASSPSRLATGELFF. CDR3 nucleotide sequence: TGCGCCAGCAGCCCCTCCAGGTTGGCCACCGGGGAGCTGTTTTTT.

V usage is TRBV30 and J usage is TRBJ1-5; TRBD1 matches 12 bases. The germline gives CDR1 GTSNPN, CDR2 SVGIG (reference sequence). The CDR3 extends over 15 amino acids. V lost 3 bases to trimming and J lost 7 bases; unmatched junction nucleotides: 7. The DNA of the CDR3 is TGTGCCTGGAGCACGGGACAGGGGGCTCGGCAGCCCCAGCATTTT. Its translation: CAWSTGQGARQPQHF.

CDR3 DNA: TGTGCCAGTACCAACCGGGACAGGCCCTACGAGCAGTACTTC. Translation gives CASTNRDRPYEQYF. V and J are TRBV19 and TRBJ2-7; 8 bases are shared with TRBD1. Germline values: CDR1 LNHDA, CDR2 SQIVND (reference sequence). CDR3 length equals 14 residues. Trimming removed 7 bases from V and 2 bases from J; junction bases left unmatched: 7.